The TCR beta chain under discussion was sequenced for a study of blood T cell repertoires in COVID-19. The cohort comprised adults aged roughly 18 to 100 years residing in 20 to 30 US areas. Within 2 weeks before study entry, exposed participants met a COVID-19 case. Germline V gene lookup returns CDR1 LNHNV and CDR2 YYDKDF (reference sequence). V dropped 1 base and J dropped 5 bases, with 12 bases sitting between them. The CDR3 contains 14 residues. Assay used: immunoSEQ multiplex PCR; TCRdb lists only in-frame clones, some missing. The table shows roughly 380,000 clones, with 88% occurring only once.

This receptor was taken from a woman in her twenties or thirties who had been exposed to COVID-19. The sequenced material came from PBMCs or T cells enriched from blood (not recorded which). This rearrangement joins TRBV15 to TRBJ2-7; tentatively, D is TRBD1 (6 bases). Here the CDR3 reads CATSRVAGAHEQYF. The CDR3 coding sequence is TGTGCCACCAGCAGAGTGGCAGGGGCCCACGAGCAGTACTTC.